The 20 T cell receptor beta chains listed next were all sequenced from one sample in a study of T cells after yellow fever vaccination. A single record per CDR3 protein comes from TCRdb applying MiXCR to the 5' RACE reads. The table shows 510,000 or so distinct CDR3 sequences, with about 19% occurring only once. Here the sequenced sample was PBMCs, taken 15 days after the yellow fever booster vaccination. These receptor sequences come from a man younger than 45 who received the YFV17D yellow fever vaccine.

The V gene is TRBV27, the J gene TRBJ2-7, with 11 nucleotides matching TRBD1. V was pared by 4 bases and J by 4 bases, with 6 bases of the junction left unmatched. The CDR3 has 15 residues. In germline, CDR1 is MNHEY, CDR2 SMNVEV (reference sequence). The CDR3 loop reads CASSSRDRGFYEQYF. CDR3 in DNA: TGTGCCAGCAGTTCCCGGGACAGGGGGTTTTACGAGCAGTACTTC.

This sequence joins TRBV5-1 and TRBJ2-1; TRBD1 matches 8 bases. Germline CDR1 reads SGHRS; CDR2 reads YFSETQ. J lost 6 bases, V lost 5 bases, and 7 bases had no gene match. The CDR3 loop spans 14 amino acids. The CDR3, as DNA: TGCGCCAGCAGTACTGCCGGGACAGGCAATGAGCAGTTCTTC. Its translation is CASSTAGTGNEQFF.

This clonotype was seen once. This chain links TRBV3-1 with TRBJ2-4, with 8 positions matching TRBD2. This CDR3 is 19 amino acids long. With 0 bases clipped from V and 1 base from J, the junction kept 11 bases outside the gene matches. Germline CDR1 LGHDT, CDR2 YNNKEL (reference sequence). DNA of the CDR3: TGTGCCAGCAGCCAAGACCCCGGGGGGGCCTTAAAGGCCAAAAACATTCAGTACTTC. It codes for CASSQDPGGALKAKNIQYF.

The J gene is TRBJ2-6, the V gene TRBV3-1, with TRBD1 matching over 9 bases. The CDR3 is made up of 17 amino acids. Germline CDR1 LGHDT, CDR2 YNNKEL (reference sequence). Unmatched junction bases numbered 10, after V lost 6 bases and J lost 4 bases. The CDR3 sequence: CASSRTGGFMGANVLTF. The CDR3 DNA reads TGTGCCAGCAGTCGAACAGGGGGCTTCATGGGGGCCAACGTCCTGACTTTC. Filled out from reference TRBV3-1 and TRBJ2-6, the complete variable domain reads DTAVSQTPKYLVTQMGNDKSIKCEQNLGHDTMYWYKQDSKKFLKIMFSYNNKELIINETVPNRFSPKSPDKAHLNLHINSLELGDSAVYFCASSRTGGFMGANVLTFGAGSRLTVL.

This clonotype appeared a few times. The chain recombines TRBV29-1 with TRBJ1-1, with 10 bases aligning to TRBD1. The CDR3 length is 14 residues. Germline V gene data show CDR1 as SQVTM and CDR2 as ANQGSEA. The junction had 5 bases not matched to a gene; V was cut back by 6 bases and J by 1 base. The CDR3 reads CSVETGGWNTEAFF. DNA for the CDR3: TGCAGCGTGGAGACAGGGGGCTGGAACACTGAAGCTTTCTTT.

This rearrangement joins TRBV6-1 to TRBJ2-3; 8 bases fit TRBD2. Germline lookup yields CDR1 MNHNS and CDR2 SASEGT. This CDR3 is built from 16 residues. Trimming cost V 5 bases and J 6 bases; bases outside gene matches: 13. The CDR3 region has the DNA TGTGCCAGCAGTCGCCGACTAGCGAGGGGGTTGGATACGCAGTATTTT. It specifies CASSRRLARGLDTQYF.

The chain recombines TRBV20-1 with TRBJ2-7; no clear D. The CDR3 length is 13 residues. The V gene lost 2 bases and the J gene lost 3 bases, with 11 bases spanning the gap. Germline CDR1 DFQATT, CDR2 SNEGSKA (reference sequence). CDR3 in amino acids: CSARSTLNYEQYF. The CDR3 DNA is TGCAGTGCTAGATCGACCTTGAACTACGAGCAGTACTTC.

This rearrangement joins TRBV20-1 to TRBJ1-1; TRBD1 aligns across 7 bases. With 5 bases clipped from V and 3 bases from J, the junction kept 6 bases outside the gene matches. Germline lookup yields CDR1 DFQATT and CDR2 SNEGSKA (reference sequence). The CDR3 runs to 13 residues. The CDR3 DNA follows: TGCAGTGCTCATTCCCAGGGGGACACTGAAGCTTTCTTT. It is translated as CSAHSQGDTEAFF.

This clonotype was detected many times. CDR3: CASSLTSGRETQYF. In DNA, the CDR3 is TGTGCCAGCAGCTTAACTAGCGGGAGAGAGACCCAGTACTTC. The gene calls are TRBV7-2 and TRBJ2-5; 11 bases are a match to TRBD2. The CDR3 loop spans 14 amino acids. Germline CDR1 SGHTA, CDR2 FQGNSA. V lost 2 bases, J lost 4 bases, and 0 bases stayed unmatched.

The V and J genes are TRBV29-1 and TRBJ2-5; no clear D gene. V shed 7 bases and J shed 2 bases, with 17 bases lying between them. The CDR3 runs to 14 residues. The V gene's germline CDR1 is SQVTM and CDR2 ANQGSEA. The CDR3 region is CSADEYKRQETQYF. DNA for the CDR3: TGCAGCGCAGACGAATACAAAAGGCAAGAGACCCAGTACTTC.

This clonotype was seen repeatedly, ten times or more. The rearrangement uses TRBV20-1 and TRBJ2-5; the D is unclear. The CDR3 is made up of 13 amino acids. Between the trimmed V and J ends, which lost 6 bases and 1 base, there was a span of 12 bases. The germline V gene encodes CDR1 DFQATT and CDR2 SNEGSKA (reference sequence). The CDR3 nucleotides read TGCAGTGCACCCTTACCCCCCCAAGAGACCCAGTACTTC. Residues: CSAPLPPQETQYF.

There are a few counts of this clonotype. V and J are TRBV20-1 and TRBJ2-1; TRBD2 agrees at 11 bases. The CDR3 is made up of 15 amino acids. V was pared by 5 bases and J by 1 base, with 4 bases of the junction left unmatched. Germline V gene lookup returns CDR1 DFQATT and CDR2 SNEGSKA (reference sequence). The CDR3 protein is CSALTSGESYNEQFF. The CDR3 nucleotides read TGCAGTGCTTTGACTAGCGGGGAATCCTACAATGAGCAGTTCTTC.

The V call is TRBV6-1, the J call TRBJ1-2; D ambiguous. This CDR3 is 11 amino acids long. Germline V gene lookup returns CDR1 MNHNS and CDR2 SASEGT. V was shortened by 6 bases and J by 6 bases, with 8 bases between the two germline ends. CDR3 residues: CASSVMDGYTF. For the CDR3, the DNA is TGTGCCAGCAGCGTCATGGATGGCTACACCTTC.

This clonotype has a handful of counts. The gene calls are TRBV30 and TRBJ2-1, with no clear D. Germline V gene data show CDR1 as GTSNPN and CDR2 as SVGIG (reference sequence). CDR3 length: 14 residues. V dropped 0 bases and J dropped 8 bases, with 14 bases sitting between them. CDR3 DNA sequence: TGTGCCTGGAGTGTACCCCTCGACCCCCATGAGCAGTTCTTC. Encoded protein: CAWSVPLDPHEQFF.

V and J are TRBV27 and TRBJ2-3; 10 bases match TRBD2. The CDR3 contains 14 residues. Germline loops: CDR1 MNHEY, CDR2 SMNVEV (reference sequence). V trimming: 6 bases; J trimming: 6 bases; junction bases outside the gene matches: 6. For the CDR3, the DNA is TGTGCCAGCAGCCCTCTAGCGGGAGACGATACGCAGTATTTT. This translates into CASSPLAGDDTQYF.

This clonotype has just a few counts. The chain joins TRBV7-8 to TRBJ2-5; D is unclear. Deletions cut 1 base from V and 9 bases from J, with 12 bases between. From germline, CDR1 is SGHVS and CDR2 FQNEAQ. CDR3 size: 13 residues. The CDR3 region has the DNA TGTGCCAGCAGCTTAGAAAGAACGGCGCCCCAGTACTTC. Protein: CASSLERTAPQYF.

This clonotype was counted only a few times. The chain is built from TRBV20-1 and TRBJ2-3; 7 nucleotides align to TRBD1. With V trimmed by 0 bases and J by 5 bases, 11 bases remained unmatched. The CDR3 has 16 amino acids. Per the germline V gene, CDR1 is DFQATT and CDR2 is SNEGSKA (reference sequence). CDR3 sequence (DNA): TGCAGTGCTAGAGATTGGCTACAGGGGTCGAAAGATACGCAGTATTTT. Translated, it gives CSARDWLQGSKDTQYF.

V gene TRBV12-3 or TRBV12-4 combines with J gene TRBJ2-5, with D possibly being TRBD2 (5 bases). The CDR3 is made up of 14 amino acids. The V and J ends lost 0 bases and 7 bases respectively, with 12 bases between them. CDR3 in amino acids: CASSLATTPGTQYF. In nucleotides, the CDR3 is TGTGCCAGCAGTTTAGCGACTACCCCAGGGACCCAGTACTTC.

The chain employs TRBV7-2 and TRBJ1-4; possibly TRBD1 for D (6 bases). V lost 8 bases to trimming and J lost 8 bases, with 15 bases between them. Germline CDR1 is SGHTA and CDR2 is FQGNSA. The CDR3 has 13 amino acids. CDR3 residues: CASGLQGREKLFF. CDR3 bases: TGTGCCAGCGGACTTCAGGGGAGAGAAAAACTGTTTTTT.

This clonotype was seen a handful of times. The chain has TRBV20-1 and TRBJ2-7; no definite D call. The germline CDR1 and CDR2 sequences are DFQATT and SNEGSKA (reference sequence). The CDR3 is 11 amino acids. V lost 4 bases and J lost 6, with 10 bases in between. CDR3 bases: TGCAGTGCTACGGATCCGCGCGAGCAGTACTTC. This sequence encodes CSATDPREQYF.